This T cell receptor beta chain comes out of a study of T cells in Graves' hyperthyroidism and ophthalmopathy (dated 2019 in TCRdb). Describing the broader study: Peripheral blood was collected at initial diagnosis, before any treatment. To identify TCR V-J signatures that set the groups apart, the researchers used a discovery cohort of 90 to 100 patients, made up of 43 with Graves' ophthalmopathy and some 55 with stable Graves' hyperthyroidism. An independent validation cohort of around 20 hyperthyroidism patients and some 15 patients who later progressed to ophthalmopathy tested prospective prediction of ophthalmopathy. For training and testing, the 100 or so patients in the discovery cohort were randomly divided in a 7:3 ratio. In addition, the study compared T-cell repertoires in thyroid tissue and in blood from several Graves' hyperthyroidism patients. After blood sampling, hyperthyroidism patients were treated with methimazole at a starting dose of 30 mg daily, and ophthalmopathy patients were treated with high-dose intravenous methylprednisolone. TCR Vbeta CDR3 sequencing of approximately 140 peripheral blood samples (under 45 ophthalmopathy, some 75 hyperthyroidism and some 17 progressor patients) is reported in the paper.

The TCR beta CDR3 regions were amplified from RNA transcripts. The TCR CDR3 was subjected to a first round of RT-PCR using the HTBI primer set and the Qiagen OneStep RT-PCR kit. The libraries were constructed in a second round of multiplex PCR and then size-selected and purified. Paired-end sequencing of the libraries was performed with 100 bp reads on an Illumina HiSeq2000. The authors' pipeline ran thus. Raw data were processed with SOAPnuke, discarding reads with adapters, uncalled bases, mean Phred below 15, or no exact constant-primer or identifier match. COPE v1.2.5 was used to merge high-quality paired reads, and clonotypes were defined as unique nucleotide sequences. MiTCR v1.1 was used to align clonotypes to the IMGT TRBV, TRBD and TRBJ reference segments. The analysis included only V-J combinations with a frequency above 0.0001, which together covered about 99% of the repertoires. The TCS score was defined as F50 (clonal expansion) divided by E x V (chaos), with BLOSUM62-based TCRdist calculated between CDR3 peptides within each V-J. Welch's t-statistics and random forest reduced 500 to 550 V-J features to some 14, which were used in a naive Bayes classifier (R e1071). TCRdb itself trimmed the public reads at Q25 with fastp, ran MiXCR and retained productive beta chains. Identical CDR3 protein sequences are pooled into one entry, listed with their most common genes and DNA. The V and J calls reflect TCRdb's pipeline rather than the authors' work. The sample yields 400,000 to 600,000 distinct CDR3 sequences; 20% to 25% were counted once. About a quarter of the sample goes to the ten largest clones.

Reading the germline V gene gives CDR1 MNHNS and CDR2 SASEGT. The CDR3 covers 15 residues, taking in both the cysteine and the phenylalanine. Here the CDR3 DNA is all that survives: 45 bases in frame from base 1. The trim is 1 base for V and 3 bases for J, with a gap of 13 bases between the germline ends. Stable Graves' hyperthyroidism was defined as the absence of progression to ophthalmopathy over 18 months of follow-up. Hyperthyroidism patients were newly diagnosed, had a disease duration of under 2 months, and were aged 18 to 65 years. Patients with uncontrolled infections, other autoimmune diseases, pregnancy or lactation were excluded. Clinical symptoms, serum thyroxine and TRAb, thyroid ultrasound, and orbital computed tomography formed the basis for the diagnoses. Ficoll-Paque density gradient centrifugation was used to isolate PBMCs from 8 to 10 ml of fresh peripheral blood. Trizol reagent was used to extract total RNA, and RNA quality was then checked on an Agilent 2100 Bioanalyzer.

Broader findings and caveats from the paper: No statistical method was used to set the sample size in advance, and investigators knew the group allocation. A 13 V-J signature model separated ophthalmopathy from stable hyperthyroidism, with around 90% sensitivity and roughly 81% specificity in cross-validation and 80%/75% in testing. During validation, the model predicted progression to ophthalmopathy a median of around 6 months ahead of onset, with around 65% sensitivity and 72% to 80% specificity. Most expanded thyroid clonotypes (frequency above 0.001) were also detected in blood, a finding suggesting that blood repertoires may reflect thyroid immune responses.

This clonotype occurred many times. Its antigen is unknown. No much larger clone exists at a distance of one base, and base qualities are not known. This clonotype was obtained from a man younger than 35 with Graves' hyperthyroidism. The sequence joins TRBV6-1 to TRBJ2-7; the D gene may be TRBD1 or TRBD2, since each aligns over 6 bases. Material for sequencing was blood. The DNA sequence follows: TGTGCCAGCAGTGAAGTAGAACAGGGAGGCTACGAGCAGTACTTC. It translates as CASSEVEQGGYEQYF.